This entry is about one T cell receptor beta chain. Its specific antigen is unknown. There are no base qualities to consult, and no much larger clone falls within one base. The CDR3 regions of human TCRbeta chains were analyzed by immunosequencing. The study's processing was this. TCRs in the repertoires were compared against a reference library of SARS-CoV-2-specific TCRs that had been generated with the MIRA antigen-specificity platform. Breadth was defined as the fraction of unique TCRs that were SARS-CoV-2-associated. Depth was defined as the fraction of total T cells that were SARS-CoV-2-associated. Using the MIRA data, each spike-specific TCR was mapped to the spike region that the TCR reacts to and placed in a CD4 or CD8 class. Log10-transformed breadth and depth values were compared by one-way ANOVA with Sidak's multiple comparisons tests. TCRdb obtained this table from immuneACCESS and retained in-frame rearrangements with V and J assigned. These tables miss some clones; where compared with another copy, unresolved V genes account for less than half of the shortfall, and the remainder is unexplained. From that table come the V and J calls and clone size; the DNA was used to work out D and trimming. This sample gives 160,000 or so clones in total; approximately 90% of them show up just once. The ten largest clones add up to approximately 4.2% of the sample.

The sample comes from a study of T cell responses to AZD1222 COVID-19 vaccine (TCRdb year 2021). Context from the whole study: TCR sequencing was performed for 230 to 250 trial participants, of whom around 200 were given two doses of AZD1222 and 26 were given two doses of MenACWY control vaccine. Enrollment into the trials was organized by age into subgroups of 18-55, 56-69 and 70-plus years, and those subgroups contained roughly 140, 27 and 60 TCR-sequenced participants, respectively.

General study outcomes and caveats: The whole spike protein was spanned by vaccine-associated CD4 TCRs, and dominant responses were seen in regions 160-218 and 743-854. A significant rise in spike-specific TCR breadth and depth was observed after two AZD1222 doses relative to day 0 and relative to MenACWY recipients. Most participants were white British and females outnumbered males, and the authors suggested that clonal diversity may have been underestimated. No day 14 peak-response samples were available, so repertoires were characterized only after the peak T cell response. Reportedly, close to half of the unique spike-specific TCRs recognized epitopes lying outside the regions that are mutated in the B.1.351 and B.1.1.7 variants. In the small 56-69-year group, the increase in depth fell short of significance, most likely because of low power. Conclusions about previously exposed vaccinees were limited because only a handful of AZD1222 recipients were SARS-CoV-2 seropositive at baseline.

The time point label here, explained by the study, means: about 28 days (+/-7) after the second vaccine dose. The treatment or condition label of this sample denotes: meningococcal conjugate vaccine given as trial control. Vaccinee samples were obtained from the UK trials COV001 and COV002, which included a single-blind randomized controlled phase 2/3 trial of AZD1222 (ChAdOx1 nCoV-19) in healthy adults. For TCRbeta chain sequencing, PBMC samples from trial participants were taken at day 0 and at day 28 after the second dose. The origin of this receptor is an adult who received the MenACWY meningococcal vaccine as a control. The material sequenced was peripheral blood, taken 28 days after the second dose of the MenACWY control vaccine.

CDR3 region: CASSLAGTGDEAFF. The nucleotide sequence reads TGTGCCAGCAGTTTAGCCGGGACAGGGGATGAAGCTTTCTTT. The rearrangement joined TRBV27 to TRBJ1-1, and TRBD1 matches 10 of the central bases. After removal of 2 bases from V and 7 bases from J, the junction retains 4 bases not matched to a gene. Via the germline V gene (reference sequence), CDR1 is MNHEY and CDR2 SMNVEV. From cysteine to phenylalanine, the CDR3 is 14 amino acids long. The CDR3 DNA has 42 bases and is translated from base 1.